This T cell receptor beta chain was sequenced during a study of shared clonotypes between healthy human individuals. As regards this clone: Its antigen is still unknown.

Overall study findings and caveats: Shared across a few donors were around 5% of the naive CD4 clonotypes. Rarefaction curves obtained for sorted subsets showed sequencing incomplete despite large depth. Larger estimated richness was generally seen in naive subsets than in memory subsets.

Some clones are missing from TCRdb's copy, which holds only in-frame ones; the method was immunoSEQ multiplex PCR. The sample carries roughly 1,000,000 clones, approximately 80% recorded once. With 6 bases removed from V and 0 bases from J, the gap between germline ends came to 16 bases. CDR1 is LNHDA and CDR2 is SQIVND in the germline V gene (reference sequence). The CDR3 runs to 16 residues. The origin of this receptor is a young man in good health. Some clones in this sample may be carry-over from other donors' samples. The sequencing sample was made of memory CD4+ T cells from PBMCs. Subset of the sample: CD45RA-negative fraction. The V gene is TRBV19, the J gene TRBJ2-3; D not resolved. The CDR3 spells CASSPLRGYSTDTQYF. CDR3 in DNA: TGTGCCAGTAGCCCGCTCCGCGGTTATAGCACAGATACGCAGTATTTT.